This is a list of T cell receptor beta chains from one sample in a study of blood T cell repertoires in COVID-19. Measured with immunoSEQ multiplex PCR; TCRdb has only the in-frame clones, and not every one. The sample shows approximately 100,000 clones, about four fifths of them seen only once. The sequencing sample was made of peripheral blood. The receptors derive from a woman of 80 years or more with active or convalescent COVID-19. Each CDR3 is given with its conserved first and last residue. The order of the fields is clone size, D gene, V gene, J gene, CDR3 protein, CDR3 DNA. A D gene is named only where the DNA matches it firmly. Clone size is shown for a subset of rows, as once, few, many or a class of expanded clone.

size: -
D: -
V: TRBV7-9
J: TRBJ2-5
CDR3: CASSLLGLPETQYF
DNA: TGTGCCAGCAGCTTACTGGGACTGCCAGAGACCCAGTACTTC

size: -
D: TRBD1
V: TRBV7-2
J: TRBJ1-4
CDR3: CASSLGTGRANEKLFF
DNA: TGTGCCAGCAGCTTAGGGACAGGTCGGGCTAATGAAAAACTGTTTTTT

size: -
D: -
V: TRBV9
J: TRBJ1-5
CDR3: CASSVSGDQPQHF
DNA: TGTGCCAGCAGCGTATCAGGGGATCAGCCCCAGCATTTT

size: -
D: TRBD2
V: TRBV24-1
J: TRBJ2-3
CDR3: CATSDSGLAGTDTQYF
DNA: TGTGCCACCAGTGATTCGGGACTAGCGGGCACAGATACGCAGTATTTT

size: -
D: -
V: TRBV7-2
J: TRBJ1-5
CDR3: CASSLSSNQPQHF
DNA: TGTGCCAGCAGTCTCTCCAGTAATCAGCCCCAGCATTTT

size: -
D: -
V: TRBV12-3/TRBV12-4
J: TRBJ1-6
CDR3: CASSPNNSPLHF
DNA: TGTGCCAGCAGTCCTAATAATTCACCCCTCCACTTT

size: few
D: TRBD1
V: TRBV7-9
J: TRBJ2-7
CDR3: CASSPVLGQGSYEQYF
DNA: TGTGCCAGCAGCCCCGTTTTGGGACAGGGGTCATACGAGCAGTACTTC

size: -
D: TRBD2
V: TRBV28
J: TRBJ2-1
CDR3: CASSPQGLAGNEQFF
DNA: TGTGCCAGCAGTCCCCAGGGACTAGCTGGCAATGAGCAGTTCTTC

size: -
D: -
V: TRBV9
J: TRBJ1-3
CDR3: CASSVEGSVSGNTIYF
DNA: TGTGCCAGCAGCGTAGAGGGGTCGGTCTCTGGAAACACCATATATTTT

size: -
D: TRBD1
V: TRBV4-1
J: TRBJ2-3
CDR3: CASSQDRTGGKDTQYF
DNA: TGCGCCAGCAGCCAAGACCGGACAGGGGGCAAAGATACGCAGTATTTT

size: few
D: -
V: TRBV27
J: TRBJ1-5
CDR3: CASSERDQPQHF
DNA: TGTGCCAGCAGTGAACGGGATCAGCCCCAGCATTTT

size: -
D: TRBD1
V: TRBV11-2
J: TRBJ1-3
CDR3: CASSLARTGAGNTIYF
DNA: TGTGCCAGCAGCTTAGCAAGGACAGGGGCTGGAAACACCATATATTTT

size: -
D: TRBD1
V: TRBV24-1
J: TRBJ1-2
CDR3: CATSRDRGYGYTF
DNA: TGTGCCACCAGCCGGGACAGGGGCTATGGCTACACCTTC

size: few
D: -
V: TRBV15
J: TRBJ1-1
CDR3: CATSRDLDPSDTEAFF
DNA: TGTGCCACCAGCAGAGATCTCGATCCTAGCGACACTGAAGCTTTCTTT

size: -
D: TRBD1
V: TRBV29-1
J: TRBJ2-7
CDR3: CSVATGQAYEQYF
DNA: TGCAGCGTAGCGACAGGGCAGGCCTACGAGCAGTACTTC

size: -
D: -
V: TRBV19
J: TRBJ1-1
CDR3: CASRQTGGPTEAFF
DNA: TGTGCCAGTAGACAAACGGGGGGCCCGACTGAAGCTTTCTTT

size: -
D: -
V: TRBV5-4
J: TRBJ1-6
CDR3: CASSNSETYNSPLHF
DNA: TGTGCCAGCAGTAACAGTGAGACGTATAATTCACCCCTCCACTTT

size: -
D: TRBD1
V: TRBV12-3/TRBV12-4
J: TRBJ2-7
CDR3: CASSGTGSAEQYF
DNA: TGTGCCAGTTCCGGGACAGGGTCAGCCGAGCAGTACTTC

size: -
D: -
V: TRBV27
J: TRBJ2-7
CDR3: CASSPPSPRAINEQYF
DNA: TGTGCCAGCAGTCCCCCTTCCCCGCGGGCGATTAACGAGCAGTACTTC

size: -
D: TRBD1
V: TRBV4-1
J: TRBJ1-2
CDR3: CASSQDGQGYGYTF
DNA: TGCGCCAGCAGCCAAGATGGACAGGGGTATGGCTACACCTTC

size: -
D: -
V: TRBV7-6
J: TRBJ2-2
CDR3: CASSSDTTNTGELFF
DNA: TGTGCCAGCAGCTCGGACACAACGAACACCGGGGAGCTGTTTTTT

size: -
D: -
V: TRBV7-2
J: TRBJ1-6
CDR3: CASRQNSPLHF
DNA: TGTGCCAGCAGGCAGAATTCACCCCTCCACTTT

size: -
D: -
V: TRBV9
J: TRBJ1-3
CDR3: CASSVGQGSGNTIYF
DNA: TGTGCCAGCAGCGTCGGGCAGGGGTCTGGAAACACCATATATTTT

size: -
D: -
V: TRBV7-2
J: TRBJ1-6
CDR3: CASSLYSVGNSPLHF
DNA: TGTGCCAGCAGCCTGTATAGCGTGGGGAATTCACCCCTCCACTTT

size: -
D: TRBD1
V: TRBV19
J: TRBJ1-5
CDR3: CASRLGQGGNQPQHF
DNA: TGTGCCAGTAGATTGGGACAGGGGGGAAATCAGCCCCAGCATTTT

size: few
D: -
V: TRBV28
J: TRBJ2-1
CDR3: CASSSRLAYNEQFF
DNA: TGTGCCAGCAGTTCAAGACTAGCCTACAATGAGCAGTTCTTC

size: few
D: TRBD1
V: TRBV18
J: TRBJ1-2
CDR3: CASSPRQDRTYGYTF
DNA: TGTGCCAGCTCACCCAGGCAGGACAGGACCTATGGCTACACCTTC

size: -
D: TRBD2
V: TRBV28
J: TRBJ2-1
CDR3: CAGGTSGINFNEQFF
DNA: TGTGCCGGGGGGACTAGCGGGATAAATTTCAATGAGCAGTTCTTC

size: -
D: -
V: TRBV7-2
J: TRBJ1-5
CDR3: CASSSKGGGSNQPQHF
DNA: TGTGCCAGCAGCTCAAAGGGGGGGGGAAGCAATCAGCCCCAGCATTTT

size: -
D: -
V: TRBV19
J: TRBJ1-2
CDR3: CASSPTTPAHGYTF
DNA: TGTGCCAGTAGTCCGACGACTCCAGCTCATGGCTACACCTTC

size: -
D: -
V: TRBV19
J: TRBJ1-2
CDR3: CASSTSGQSNYGYTF
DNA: TGTGCCAGTAGTACCTCGGGACAAAGTAACTATGGCTACACCTTC

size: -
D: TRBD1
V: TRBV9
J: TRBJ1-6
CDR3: CASSIGQGLGDSPLHF
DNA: TGTGCCAGCAGCATCGGACAGGGATTAGGGGATTCACCCCTCCACTTT

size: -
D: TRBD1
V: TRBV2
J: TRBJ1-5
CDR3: CASTWDRGLSNNQPQHF
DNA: TGTGCCAGCACCTGGGACAGGGGGCTTAGTAACAATCAGCCCCAGCATTTT

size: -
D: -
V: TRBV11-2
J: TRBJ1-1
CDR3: CASSEMVILNTEAFF
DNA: TGTGCCAGCAGCGAGATGGTCATCTTAAACACTGAAGCTTTCTTT

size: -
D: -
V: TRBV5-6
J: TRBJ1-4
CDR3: CASSLLGEEANEKLFF
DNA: TGTGCCAGCAGCTTACTAGGGGAGGAAGCCAATGAAAAACTGTTTTTT

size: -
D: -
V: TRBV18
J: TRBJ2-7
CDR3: CASSRTVSYEQYF
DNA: TGTGCCAGCTCACGGACAGTCTCCTACGAGCAGTACTTC

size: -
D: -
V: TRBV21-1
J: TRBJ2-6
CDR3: CASSKGQGAASSGANVLTF
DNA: TGTGCCAGCAGCAAAGGACAGGGGGCGGCCTCATCTGGGGCCAACGTCCTGACTTTC

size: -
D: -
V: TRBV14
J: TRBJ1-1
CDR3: CASSQDINTEAFF
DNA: TGTGCCAGCAGCCAAGATATTAACACTGAAGCTTTCTTT

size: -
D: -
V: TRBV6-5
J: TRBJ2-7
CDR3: CASSLRDGSYEQYF
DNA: TGTGCCAGCAGCCTGCGGGACGGGTCCTACGAGCAGTACTTC

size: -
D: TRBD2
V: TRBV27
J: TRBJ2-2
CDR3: CASSLLTGTRNTGELFF
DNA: TGTGCCAGCAGTTTATTAACCGGGACTAGAAATACCGGGGAGCTGTTTTTT

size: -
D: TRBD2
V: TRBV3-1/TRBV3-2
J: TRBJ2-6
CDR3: CASSQDLFGGASGANVLTF
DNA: TGTGCCAGCAGCCAAGACTTGTTCGGGGGGGCCTCTGGGGCCAACGTCCTGACTTTC

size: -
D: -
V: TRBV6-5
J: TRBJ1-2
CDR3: CASSYSSSGNYGYTF
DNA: TGTGCCAGCAGTTACTCCAGCAGCGGTAACTATGGCTACACCTTC

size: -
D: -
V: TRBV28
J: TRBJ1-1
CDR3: CATRGGGEAFF
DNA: TGTGCCACCCGGGGAGGGGGTGAAGCTTTCTTT

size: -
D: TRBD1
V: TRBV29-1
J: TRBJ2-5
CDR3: CSADRGQETQYF
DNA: TGCAGCGCCGACAGGGGGCAAGAGACCCAGTACTTC

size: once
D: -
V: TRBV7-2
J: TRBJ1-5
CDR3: CASSPDRNQPQHF
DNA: TGTGCCAGCAGCCCCGACAGGAATCAGCCCCAGCATTTT

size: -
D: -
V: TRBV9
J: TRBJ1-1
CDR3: CASNRAGIPGTEAFF
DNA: TGTGCCAGCAACAGGGCTGGAATTCCAGGCACTGAAGCTTTCTTT

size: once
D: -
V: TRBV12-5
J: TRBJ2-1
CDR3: CASGPGQRSSYNEQFF
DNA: TGTGCTAGTGGTCCTGGACAACGGAGCTCCTACAATGAGCAGTTCTTC

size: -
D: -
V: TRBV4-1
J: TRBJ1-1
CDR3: CASSQEGTLNTEAFF
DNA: TGCGCCAGCAGCCAAGAAGGGACACTAAACACTGAAGCTTTCTTT

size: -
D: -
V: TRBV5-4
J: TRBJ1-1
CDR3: CASSLLSGTEAFF
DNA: TGTGCCAGCAGCTTACTCTCGGGGACTGAAGCTTTCTTT